These 18 T cell receptor beta chains share one sample of origin, sequenced in a study of blood T cell repertoires in COVID-19. Only in-frame clones appear in the TCRdb table, and some are missing; sequencing was by immunoSEQ multiplex PCR. This table holds under 300,000 clones, 70% to 90% found once. Sequenced input: peripheral blood. Every receptor here comes from a woman in her thirties or forties who had recovered from COVID-19.

The chain joins TRBV6-5 to TRBJ2-5; the match to TRBD2 covers 11 bases. The ends lost 0 bases at V and 6 bases at J; junction bases unmatched: 6. The germline V gene has CDR1 MNHEY and CDR2 SVGAGI. CDR3 length: 16 residues. In nucleotides, the CDR3 is TGTGCCAGCAGTTACTCGAAGGCTAGCGGGAGGCAGACCCAGTACTTC. Translating it yields CASSYSKASGRQTQYF.

This chain uses TRBV4-3 with TRBJ2-1; the D gene is possibly TRBD2 (6 bases). The CDR3 extends over 16 amino acids. The V gene lost 3 bases and the J gene lost 1 base, with 13 bases spanning the gap. Germline-derived CDR1 and CDR2 are LGHNA and YSLEER. CDR3 coding DNA: TGCGCCAGCAGCCAGGACCGGGGGTTTTCCTACAATGAGCAGTTCTTC. Amino acids: CASSQDRGFSYNEQFF.

This chain links TRBV5-4 with TRBJ2-2; 13 positions match TRBD2. Unmatched junction bases numbered 7, after V lost 4 bases and J lost 7 bases. The germline V gene encodes CDR1 SGHNT and CDR2 YYREEE (reference sequence). The CDR3 has 16 amino acids. In DNA form, the CDR3 reads TGTGCCAGCAGCCTAGGGACTAGCGGGGAAGGCGGGGAGCTGTTTTTT. Amino acids: CASSLGTSGEGGELFF.

The rearrangement uses TRBV10-3 and TRBJ2-3; TRBD2 agrees at 14 bases. With 6 bases clipped from V and 3 bases from J, the junction kept 2 bases outside the gene matches. This CDR3 comprises 15 residues. Germline assignment: CDR1 ENHRY and CDR2 SYGVKD. Written as DNA, the CDR3 is TGTGCCATCAGGGGGACTAGCGGGAGAACAGATACGCAGTATTTT. This encodes CAIRGTSGRTDTQYF.

The V call is TRBV5-6, the J call TRBJ2-1; 9 nucleotides align to TRBD1. The CDR3 consists of 13 residues. The J segment lost 11 bases and the V segment lost 0 bases, leaving 3 bases of the junction unmatched. Germline CDR1 is SGHDT and CDR2 is YYEEEE. CDR3 in DNA: TGTGCCAGCAGCTTGGCGGGACAGGGAAAGCAGTTCTTC. Translation: CASSLAGQGKQFF.

The genes are TRBV11-2 and TRBJ1-2, with a possible D match to TRBD1 (6 bases). Germline CDR1 SGHAT, CDR2 FQNNGV. The CDR3 covers 12 residues. Trimming pared 6 bases from V and 5 bases from J, leaving 10 bases between. CDR3 bases: TGTGCCAGCAGTACCAGGGGATATGGCTACACCTTC. The encoded protein is CASSTRGYGYTF.

The V call is TRBV7-9, the J call TRBJ1-2; D uncertain. The CDR3 is made up of 13 amino acids. Germline CDR1 is SEHNR and CDR2 is FQNEAQ (reference sequence). V was trimmed by 1 base and J by 8 bases, leaving 11 bases between them. This CDR3 is CASSLDVPGGYTF. CDR3 coding DNA: TGTGCCAGCAGCTTAGACGTACCGGGGGGCTACACCTTC.

This sequence joins TRBV19 and TRBJ2-3; D possibly corresponds to TRBD2 (5 bases). Germline CDR1 is LNHDA and CDR2 is SQIVND (reference sequence). The V gene lost 3 bases and the J gene lost 5 bases, with 15 bases spanning the gap. The CDR3 is made up of 15 amino acids. The CDR3 reads CASSIRTGIGDTQYF. The DNA for the CDR3 is TGTGCCAGTAGTATTCGTACGGGAATAGGAGATACGCAGTATTTT.

This sequence joins TRBV28 and TRBJ1-2; D not resolved. CDR1 is MDHEN and CDR2 is SYDVKM in the germline V gene. The CDR3 sequence is 13 residues long. Trimming took 7 bases from V and 4 from J, leaving 13 bases between them. The CDR3 DNA sequence: TGTGCCAGCACGGGAGGATGGGTCTATGGCTACACCTTC. Translated: CASTGGWVYGYTF.

The chain couples TRBV6-1 to TRBJ2-1; the match to TRBD2 covers 11 bases. Trimming took 3 bases from V and 7 from J; bases not matched to a gene: 5. The CDR3 covers 15 residues. CDR1 MNHNS and CDR2 SASEGT come from the germline V gene. The CDR3 bases are TGTGCCAGCAGTGACGATAGCGGGGGGGAGAATGAGCAGTTCTTC. Translated, it gives CASSDDSGGENEQFF.

The chain uses TRBV6-2 or TRBV6-3 and TRBJ2-7; 11 bases align to TRBD2. The CDR3 is 15 amino acids. Looked up from germline, CDR1 is MNHEY and CDR2 is SVGEGT. J lost 4 bases, V lost 4 bases, and 6 bases had no gene match. CDR3 sequence: CASSSIAGGLYEQYF. DNA for the CDR3: TGTGCCAGCAGTTCAATAGCGGGAGGGCTGTACGAGCAGTACTTC.

The genes are TRBV7-2 and TRBJ1-3; maybe TRBD1 (5 bases). V lost 3 bases and J 6 bases, leaving 18 bases between the germline ends. The length of the CDR3 is 16 residues. Germline lookup yields CDR1 SGHTA and CDR2 FQGNSA. The CDR3 region has the DNA TGTGCCAGCAGCTTCCGCGGTTTGGGGGAGGTAAACACCATATATTTT. This gives the protein CASSFRGLGEVNTIYF.

The J gene is TRBJ1-1, the V gene TRBV3-1 (or the pseudogene TRBV3-2), with D possibly TRBD1 on 6 matching bases. The CDR3 covers 16 residues. V was cut by 3 bases and J by 1 base, with 15 bases left in between. Germline V lookup: CDR1 LGHDT, CDR2 YNNKEL (reference sequence). The CDR3, as DNA: TGTGCCAGCAGCCAGGGGGCGCTAGGAGAGAACACTGAAGCTTTCTTT. This sequence encodes CASSQGALGENTEAFF.

The genes are TRBV6-2 or TRBV6-3 and TRBJ1-6; D is undetermined. This CDR3 spans 15 amino acids. Trimming took 5 bases from V and 10 from J, leaving 18 bases between them. Germline values: CDR1 MNHEY, CDR2 SVGEGT. The CDR3 DNA follows: TGTGCCAGCAGTGACGATGGACGGACGGGATCACCCCTCCACTTT. It codes for CASSDDGRTGSPLHF.

This clone was detected a few times. The V call is TRBV9, the J call TRBJ1-4; tentatively, D is TRBD1 (6 bases). The germline CDR1 and CDR2 sequences are SGDLS and YYNGEE. V lost 0 bases, J lost 6 bases, and 9 bases lay in between. The CDR3 runs to 14 residues. Here the CDR3 DNA reads TGTGCCAGCAGCGTAGGGGACACCTATGAAAAACTGTTTTTT. Protein product: CASSVGDTYEKLFF.

The CDR3 DNA sequence: TGCGCCAGCAGCTTGGCCGGGACTAGCGGGATTCAAGAGACCCAGTACTTC. It yields the protein CASSLAGTSGIQETQYF. The chain is built from TRBV5-1 and TRBJ2-5, with 13 bases that match TRBD2. The V segment lost 0 bases and the J segment 2 bases; nucleotides outside the gene matches: 4. The length of the CDR3 is 17 residues. Germline assignment: CDR1 SGHRS and CDR2 YFSETQ. Complete variable domain (other parts from reference TRBV5-1 and TRBJ2-5): KAGVTQTPRYLIKTRGQQVTLSCSPISGHRSVSWYQQTPGQGLQFLFEYFSETQRNKGNFPGRFSGRQFSNSRSEMNVSTLELGDSALYLCASSLAGTSGIQETQYFGPGTRLLVL.

V gene TRBV28 combines with J gene TRBJ2-3; the match to TRBD2 covers 13 bases. CDR1 MDHEN and CDR2 SYDVKM come from the germline V gene. Trimming cost V 2 bases and J 9 bases; bases outside gene matches: 5. CDR3 length equals 15 residues. CDR3 coding DNA: TGTGCCAGCAGTTTACACACTAGCGGGGGGGCCACGCAGTATTTT. Amino acids: CASSLHTSGGATQYF.

The genes are TRBV11-2 and TRBJ2-7; 8 nucleotides agree with TRBD2. The CDR3 loop spans 17 amino acids. V lost 1 base and J lost 0; bases outside the gene matches: 8. CDR1 and CDR2 from the germline V gene are SGHAT and FQNNGV. The CDR3 bases are TGTGCCAGCAGCTTAGTCCGTCTTACTAGCGGCTCCTACGAGCAGTACTTC. It encodes CASSLVRLTSGSYEQYF.